This TCR beta chain emerged from a study of blood T cell repertoires in COVID-19. Participant ages covered about 18 to 89 years across about two dozen US areas. Assignment of participants to cohorts was predicated upon participant-reported clinical history. Germline V gene lookup returns CDR1 SGHRS and CDR2 YFSETQ. The CDR3 runs 20 residues. The ends were cut back, 5 bases at V and 2 bases at J, with 28 bases in the middle. Per the study methods: Reference gene primer amplification in the assay estimated nucleated cell counts. Clones were read by immunoSEQ multiplex PCR, and TCRdb kept only the in-frame ones, dropping some. The V and J calls and the clone size are those of that table, but D and trimming were determined from the DNA. The table shows about 280,000 clones, with more than 85% occurring only once.

This clonotype was sampled from a man aged 40-55 years who had been exposed to COVID-19. The specimen was PBMCs or T cells enriched from blood (not recorded which). The chain carries TRBV5-1 and TRBJ2-2; a weak D match, TRBD2 (6 bases). CDR3 bases: TGCGCCAGCAGACGAGGGATAATGGGACTTCATTCTATTAACACCGGGGAGCTGTTTTTT. Its translation is CASRRGIMGLHSINTGELFF.